These 12 T cell receptor beta chains came from one sample sequenced in a study of blood T cell repertoires in COVID-19. Measured with immunoSEQ multiplex PCR; TCRdb has only the in-frame clones, and not every one. This sample has roughly 86,000 clones, with around four fifths found just once. The sample taken for sequencing was peripheral blood. All receptors come from a woman between 70 and 85 years old with acute or convalescent COVID-19.

V usage is TRBV7-3 and J usage is TRBJ1-2; perhaps TRBD1 as D (6 bases). Between the trimmed V and J ends, which lost 4 bases and 7 bases, there was a span of 16 bases. The CDR3 totals 14 residues. Germline loops: CDR1 SGHTA, CDR2 FQGTGA. The CDR3 nucleotides read TGTGCCAGCAGCTCGAGTACAGGGTCGGCTGGCTACACCTTC. Translated: CASSSSTGSAGYTF.

CDR3 DNA sequence: TGTGCCACCAGCAGAGTCCCGTTGAACACTGAAGCTTTCTTT. Protein: CATSRVPLNTEAFF. The chain has TRBV15 and TRBJ1-1; D is ambiguous. Trimming took 1 base from V and 0 from J, leaving 6 bases between them. Germline V gives CDR1 LNHNV, CDR2 YYDKDF (reference sequence). The CDR3 is made up of 14 amino acids. Full variable domain (outside the CDR3, taken from reference TRBV15 and TRBJ1-1): DAMVIQNPRYQVTQFGKPVTLSCSQTLNHNVMYWYQQKSSQAPKLLFHYYDKDFNNEADTPDNFQSRRPNTSFCFLDIRSPGLGDTAMYLCATSRVPLNTEAFFGQGTRLTVV.

This clone was detected once. The chain uses TRBV5-6 and TRBJ1-5; D is undetermined. V was trimmed by 0 bases and J by 3 bases, leaving 4 bases between them. In germline, CDR1 is SGHDT, CDR2 YYEEEE. The CDR3 sequence is 13 residues long. In DNA, the CDR3 is TGTGCCAGCAGCTTGGAAGCCAATCAGCCCCAGCATTTT. Its translation: CASSLEANQPQHF.

This clone was seen only a few times. J is TRBJ1-6 and V is TRBV24-1, with D possibly matching TRBD1 (5 bases). This CDR3 is built from 16 residues. The V end lost 1 base, the J end lost 5 bases, and 11 bases lay between the germline ends. Germline V gene lookup returns CDR1 KGHDR and CDR2 SFDVKD. The CDR3 reads CATSDFSRGDNSPLHF. The CDR3 DNA follows: TGTGCCACCAGTGATTTTTCGCGGGGCGATAATTCACCCCTCCACTTT.

The J gene is TRBJ1-5, the V gene TRBV5-4; D gene unclear. This CDR3 is 14 amino acids long. Germline lookup yields CDR1 SGHNT and CDR2 YYREEE (reference sequence). The V end was cut by 0 bases, the J end by 4 bases, with 8 bases between. The CDR3, as DNA: TGTGCCAGCAGCTTGGACAGCGGGAATCAGCCCCAGCATTTT. Its protein product is CASSLDSGNQPQHF.

J is TRBJ2-7 and V is TRBV7-2, with TRBD1 identical over 7 bases. Per the germline V gene, CDR1 is SGHTA and CDR2 is FQGNSA. V shed 5 bases, J shed 7 bases, and the junction held 8 bases outside the gene matches. CDR3 size: 13 residues. CDR3 DNA sequence: TGTGCCAGCAGCCTCCTAACAGGGGCGGAGCAGTACTTC. Protein product: CASSLLTGAEQYF.

The V and J genes are TRBV3-1 (or the pseudogene TRBV3-2) and TRBJ2-7; 8 bases fit TRBD1. The CDR3 sequence is 15 residues long. J gave up 4 bases and V 1 base, and 6 bases lay outside the gene matches. Germline-derived CDR1 and CDR2 are LGHDT and YNNKEL (reference sequence). CDR3 sequence: CASSQAGGPLYEQYF. CDR3 DNA sequence: TGTGCCAGCAGCCAAGCAGGGGGCCCACTTTACGAGCAGTACTTC.

V usage is TRBV10-2 and J usage is TRBJ2-3; 15 bases agree with TRBD2. The germline V gene encodes CDR1 WSHSY and CDR2 SAAADI. Trimming took 0 bases from V and 3 from J; bases not matched to a gene: 4. The CDR3 runs to 18 residues. The CDR3 is CASSESRTSGGVTDTQYF. CDR3 sequence (DNA): TGCGCCAGCAGTGAGTCGCGGACTAGCGGGGGGGTGACAGATACGCAGTATTTT.

The V and J genes are TRBV5-5 and TRBJ1-3; D might be TRBD1 (5 bases). The CDR3 runs 16 residues. The germline CDR1 and CDR2 sequences are SGHKS and YYEKEE (reference sequence). Deletions cut 4 bases from V and 2 bases from J, with 16 bases between. The CDR3 region is CASSLIGGRTGNTIYF. In DNA, the CDR3 is TGTGCCAGCAGCCTGATCGGGGGGAGGACTGGAAACACCATATATTTT.

Written as DNA, the CDR3 is TGTGCCAGCAGTGACCGAGGACAGGGTGGCTACACCTTC. Its protein product is CASSDRGQGGYTF. V is TRBV6-4 and J is TRBJ1-2, with 8 positions matching TRBD1. The V segment lost 2 bases and the J segment 7 bases; nucleotides outside the gene matches: 3. CDR3 size: 13 residues. CDR1 and CDR2 (germline): MRHNA, SNTAGT.

The chain joins TRBV2 to TRBJ1-3, with TRBD1 matching 8 bases. This CDR3 contains 15 residues. Germline trimming cut 6 bases from V and 2 bases from J; bases unmatched to any gene: 6. Germline loops: CDR1 SNHLY, CDR2 FYNNEI. CDR3 residues: CASRRTGGTGNTIYF. CDR3 bases: TGTGCCAGCAGGAGAACAGGGGGGACTGGAAACACCATATATTTT.

This chain connects TRBV5-1 to TRBJ1-2; D perhaps matches TRBD1 (6 bases). CDR1 SGHRS and CDR2 YFSETQ come from the germline V gene. The CDR3 has 12 amino acids. The V and J ends lost 4 bases and 6 bases respectively, with 10 bases between them. CDR3 amino acids: CASSITGNGYTF. The CDR3, as DNA: TGCGCCAGCAGCATCACAGGGAATGGCTACACCTTC.